This TCR beta chain is drawn from a study of neoadjuvant anti-PD-1 for oral cavity cancer. Assay used: immunoSEQ multiplex PCR; TCRdb lists only in-frame clones, some missing. This table has 55,000 to 75,000 clones, around 85% appearing once. V was cut by 2 bases and J by 1 base, with 13 bases left in between. Germline values: CDR1 SGHDT, CDR2 YYEEEE. The CDR3 is 16 amino acids. Time point reported: after neoadjuvant nivolumab, at surgical resection. The input for sequencing was PBMCs, taken after nivolumab (anti-PD-1) treatment. The TCR was taken from a person aged 40 to 85 with oral cavity squamous cell carcinoma. The chain is built from TRBV5-6 and TRBJ1-5; no reliable D call. Here the CDR3 reads CASSFGLGISNQPQHF. CDR3 nucleotide sequence: TGTGCCAGCAGCTTCGGTTTGGGGATCAGCAATCAGCCCCAGCATTTT. The full variable domain, rest sourced from reference TRBV5-6 and TRBJ1-5, is DAGVTQSPTHLIKTRGQQVTLRCSPKSGHDTVSWYQQALGQGPQFIFQYYEEEERQRGNFPDRFSGHQFPNYSSELNVNALLLGDSALYLCASSFGLGISNQPQHFGDGTRLSIL.